This T cell receptor (beta chain) was obtained from a study of shared clonotypes between healthy human individuals. As for the study in general: The study enrolled two women and a few men aged 18 to 49. Three CD4 naive, three CD4 memory, two CD8 naive and one CD8 memory plate were used per donor.

None of the donors, who were healthy HIV-negative adults, had recently had acute infections or vaccinations. The test was conducted at deep level. Assay used: immunoSEQ multiplex PCR; TCRdb lists only in-frame clones, some missing. The top ten hold approximately 10% of the sample, which has some 350,000 clones, over 65% seen once. Germline V gives CDR1 SGHNT, CDR2 YENEEA. CDR3 length: 13 residues. Trimming pared 5 bases from V and 8 bases from J, leaving 13 bases between. This clone was detected only a few times. This clonotype was obtained from a man in his thirties or forties in good health. V and J are TRBV11-3 and TRBJ2-1, with unresolved D. Source material: memory CD4+ T cells sorted from blood. Subset in this sample: CD45RA-negative fraction. CDR3 sequence (DNA): TGTGCCAGCAGCCAAAGTTGGGATTATGAGCAGTTCTTC. This translates into CASSQSWDYEQFF.